These T cell receptor beta chains were read from a single sample in a study of T cell repertoires in cytomegalovirus infection. One entry per CDR3 protein, called by TCRdb with MiXCR from the reads. The sample holds about 740,000 distinct CDR3 sequences, 35% to 45% seen once. The sample was PBMCs. Receptors originate from a human donor in good health (CMV status not recorded). Some clones in this sample may be carry-over from other donors' samples. Both conserved end residues are part of each CDR3. D genes are given only for firm matches. Clone size is not always given. Where it is, it says once, few, many or a class for expanded clones.

v_call,j_call,d_call,clone_size,cdr3_nt,cdr3_aa
TRBV29-1,TRBJ1-2,NA,NA,TGCAGCGTTGAAGACGGGGTCTATGGCTACACCTTC,CSVEDGVYGYTF
TRBV7-6,TRBJ2-7,NA,many,TGTGCCAGCAGCTTAGGCCGTGGCTACGAGCAGTACTTC,CASSLGRGYEQYF
TRBV19,TRBJ2-1,TRBD2,NA,TGTGCCAGTAGTATATATGCCCTAGCGGGGGGAAATGAGCAGTTCTTC,CASSIYALAGGNEQFF
TRBV5-4,TRBJ2-2,NA,few,TGTGCCAGCAGCTTGCCAGGGGGGACCGGGGAGCTGTTTTTT,CASSLPGGTGELFF
TRBV28,TRBJ1-5,NA,NA,TGTGCCAGCAGTTTCGAGGGGCTGGAAAATCAGCCCCAGCATTTT,CASSFEGLENQPQHF
TRBV5-1,TRBJ2-7,NA,few,TGCGCCAGCAGCCCCTCGGACGGGTACGAGCAGTACTTC,CASSPSDGYEQYF
TRBV7-8,TRBJ2-7,NA,many,TGTGCCAGCAGCTTAGAATCACAGGGAGGTTTCTACGAGCAGTACTTC,CASSLESQGGFYEQYF
TRBV7-6,TRBJ1-2,NA,few,TGTGCCAGCAGCTTAGAGGAGGGCCGGAGTGGCTACACCTTC,CASSLEEGRSGYTF
TRBV6-2/TRBV6-3,TRBJ2-1,TRBD2,many,TGTGCCAGCAGTTCTTCTAGCGGGCCCCGGAGGAATGAGCAGTTCTTC,CASSSSSGPRRNEQFF
TRBV19,TRBJ1-2,NA,NA,TGTGCCAGTAGTATAGAGGGGGACGGCTATGGCTACACCTTC,CASSIEGDGYGYTF
TRBV19,TRBJ2-7,NA,NA,TGTGCCAGTAGTATAGATCAGGCGGGCAAAGAGCCTCTCAAAGACTACGAGCAGTACTTC,CASSIDQAGKEPLKDYEQYF
TRBV12-3/TRBV12-4,TRBJ1-6,NA,few,TGTGCCAGCAGGGACGACGACAAGGGATGGAGTTCACCCCTCCACTTT,CASRDDDKGWSSPLHF
TRBV7-2,TRBJ1-3,NA,many,TGTGCCAGCAGCTTAACGGGTAGTGCTGGAAACACCATATATTTT,CASSLTGSAGNTIYF
TRBV7-2,TRBJ2-1,TRBD2,many,TGTGCCAGCAGCTTAGCTTGGATTAGCGGGGGGGGAAATGAGCAGTTCTTC,CASSLAWISGGGNEQFF
TRBV7-2,TRBJ2-2,NA,many,TGTGCCAGCCTTCTCCAAGCGAACACCGGGGAGCTGTTTTTT,CASLLQANTGELFF
TRBV20-1,TRBJ1-5,NA,many,TGCAGTGCTAGAGGGCTTATGTTATTTAGCAATCAGCCCCAGCATTTT,CSARGLMLFSNQPQHF
TRBV5-5,TRBJ1-2,TRBD1,NA,TGTGCCAGCAGCTTGGCCGGGACAGTCTATGGCTACACCTTC,CASSLAGTVYGYTF
TRBV11-2,TRBJ2-5,NA,NA,TGTGCCAGCAGCTTGGCCGGGACGGGTCAAAAAGAGACCCAGTACTTC,CASSLAGTGQKETQYF
TRBV28,TRBJ2-2,TRBD2,NA,TGTGCCAGCACCCGTCTAGCGGGAAACACCGGGGAGCTGTTTTTT,CASTRLAGNTGELFF
TRBV4-1,TRBJ2-3,TRBD1,few,TGCGCCAGCAGCCAAAGGTGGGGGACAGGGGAAGTAAATACGCAGTATTTT,CASSQRWGTGEVNTQYF
TRBV20-1,TRBJ2-3,TRBD2,NA,TGCAGTGCTACTTCAAGCGGGAGAGTCACAGATACGCAGTATTTT,CSATSSGRVTDTQYF
TRBV19,TRBJ2-5,TRBD2,few,TGTGCCAGTAGTTCCCGGGCCGATCTAGCGGGACAACCCCAAGAGACCCAGTACTTC,CASSSRADLAGQPQETQYF
TRBV6-5,TRBJ1-5,TRBD1,NA,TGTGCCAGCAGTCTTAACAGGGGGAGGGAACAGCCCCAGCATTTT,CASSLNRGREQPQHF
TRBV19,TRBJ2-7,TRBD2,NA,TGTGCCAGTAGCCCGGGACTAGCGGGAGGGCCGGCCGACGAGCAGTACTTC,CASSPGLAGGPADEQYF
TRBV19,TRBJ2-2,NA,NA,TGTGCCAGTAGTGAGGACAACAGAAAGAACACCGGGGAGCTGTTTTTT,CASSEDNRKNTGELFF
TRBV6-2/TRBV6-3,TRBJ2-3,TRBD1,NA,TGTGCCAGCAGTTACCCGACAGGGGGCACAGATACGCAGTATTTT,CASSYPTGGTDTQYF
TRBV6-5,TRBJ2-7,TRBD1,NA,TGTGCCAGCTTGCGTAGGGGACAGGGAGGCTCCGAGCAGTACTTC,CASLRRGQGGSEQYF
TRBV29-1,TRBJ2-2,NA,NA,TGCAGCGTTGACGTCGCAGGGTGGCCCGGGGAGCTGTTTTTT,CSVDVAGWPGELFF
TRBV19,TRBJ2-1,TRBD1,NA,TGTGCCAGTAGTGTAACAGGGGGCAATGAGCAGTTCTTC,CASSVTGGNEQFF
TRBV6-5,TRBJ1-6,TRBD1,many,TGTGCCAGCAGTTACATGGGACAGCGGGCTTCACCCCTCCACTTT,CASSYMGQRASPLHF
TRBV7-9,TRBJ1-1,NA,NA,TGTGCCAGCAGCTTAGATGTGGCTGAAGCTTTCTTT,CASSLDVAEAFF
TRBV15,TRBJ1-4,NA,NA,TGTGCCACCAGCAGAGCCTCCGGACCAACTAATGAAAAACTGTTTTTT,CATSRASGPTNEKLFF
TRBV15,TRBJ1-5,NA,few,TGTGCCACCAGCAGAGATAGGAGGGTCCAGCCCCAGCATTTT,CATSRDRRVQPQHF
TRBV12-3/TRBV12-4,TRBJ2-5,NA,few,TGTGCCAGCAGCCAGTCAACCAGGTTCCAAGAGACCCAGTACTTC,CASSQSTRFQETQYF
TRBV5-6,TRBJ2-7,NA,NA,TGTGCCAGCAGCTTGTTTGTGGGAGGCTCCTACGAGCAGTACTTC,CASSLFVGGSYEQYF
TRBV12-3/TRBV12-4,TRBJ1-5,NA,few,TGTGCCAGCAGTTTAGGTAGAGTTCGGGGTCAGCCCCAGCATTTT,CASSLGRVRGQPQHF
TRBV20-1,TRBJ2-7,TRBD2,NA,TGCAGTGCTTTAAAGGGGCTAGCGGACTCCTACGAGCAGTACTTC,CSALKGLADSYEQYF
TRBV28,TRBJ2-2,TRBD1,few,TGTGCCAGCACCAGGGACAGGGGGCGGAACACCGGGGAGCTGTTTTTT,CASTRDRGRNTGELFF
TRBV12-3/TRBV12-4,TRBJ2-7,TRBD2,few,TGTGCCAGCAGTCAGTTTTCGACTAGCGGGAGCGCCGAGCAGTACTTC,CASSQFSTSGSAEQYF
TRBV24-1,TRBJ2-5,TRBD2,many,TGTGCCACCAGTGATTACCAACCGGGGGGAGAGACCCAGTACTTC,CATSDYQPGGETQYF
TRBV18,TRBJ2-3,TRBD2,NA,TGTGCCAGCTCACCAAGAGTCGGGGGGGCCGGAGGTACGCAGTATTTT,CASSPRVGGAGGTQYF
TRBV12-3/TRBV12-4,TRBJ2-7,NA,NA,TGTGCCAGCAGTTTCGAGCCGGACAGAATCTACGAGCAGTACTTC,CASSFEPDRIYEQYF
TRBV6-5,TRBJ2-7,NA,NA,TGTGCCAGCGCCCTGGCCGGGGAGCAGTACTTC,CASALAGEQYF
TRBV7-6,TRBJ2-5,NA,many,TGTGCCAGCAGCCTCTCGGGTGGGGAGCCAGAGACCCAGTACTTC,CASSLSGGEPETQYF
TRBV7-2,TRBJ2-3,NA,many,TGTGCCAGCAGTCCGGAGGGTGATACGCAGTATTTT,CASSPEGDTQYF
TRBV7-2,TRBJ2-7,NA,many,TGTGCCAGCAGCTTATGGGGACGGACCTACGAGCAGTACTTC,CASSLWGRTYEQYF
TRBV12-3/TRBV12-4,TRBJ1-2,NA,few,TGTGCCAGCAGCACCAGACAGAACTATGGCTACACCTTC,CASSTRQNYGYTF
TRBV4-1,TRBJ2-5,NA,few,TGCGCCAGCAGCCAAGTCGGGCCATTAGAGACCCAGTACTTC,CASSQVGPLETQYF